This T cell receptor (beta chain) was sequenced for a study of shared clonotypes between healthy human individuals. The data were produced by immunoSEQ multiplex PCR, yet TCRdb's version contains in-frame clones alone and is incomplete. Here the sample spans some 1,900,000 clones, 85% to 95% being singletons. Study observations and caveats: Rarefaction analysis demonstrated incomplete sorted-subset sequencing notwithstanding large depth.

Trimming cost V 0 bases and J 0 bases, with 9 bases left between them. The CDR3 covers 15 residues. The germline gives CDR1 MGHRA, CDR2 YSYEKL. About this clone: Its antigen remains unidentified.

CD45RO-negative CD8 cells positively selected for CCR7 made up the naive population, which excluded terminally differentiated effector memory CD45RA+ cells. There were no recent acute infections or vaccinations among the donors, who were healthy HIV-negative adults. This receptor was obtained from a young man in good health. Material: naive CD8+ T cells sorted from blood. V and J are TRBV4-1 and TRBJ2-7; D is ambiguous. The DNA of the CDR3 is TGCGCCAGCAGCCAAGAAGGGTTCAGCTCCTACGAGCAGTACTTC. Amino acid sequence: CASSQEGFSSYEQYF.